The TCR beta chain described here comes from a study of T-cell memory formation after mild COVID-19. Study information: TCR clusters were mostly confined to one donor each. Study-wide results and limits: The study detected some responding clones in pre-infection memory, suggesting cross-reactive memory joined.

Trimming took off 5 bases at V and 5 bases at J, with 10 bases between the two ends. The CDR3 is 14 amino acids. The germline V gene encodes CDR1 SGHAT and CDR2 FQNNGV. The TCR alpha and TCR beta cDNA libraries, bearing sample barcodes and UMIs, were generated by 5'RACE using constant-segment primers. TCRdb processed the 5' RACE reads anew with MiXCR; each CDR3 protein has one entry. The table has about 390,000 distinct CDR3 sequences, roughly 20% seen once. This clonotype was found a few times. The antigen is unknown. This sequence joins TRBV11-2 and TRBJ1-6; unclear D gene. The TCR sequence derives from an adult woman who had mild COVID-19 (a few samples of this study predate the infection). Cell type and time point are not known. Sequencing input: PBMCs or a T cell subset sorted from them (not recorded which). The CDR3 region is CASSPRGDNSPLHF. In nucleotides, the CDR3 is TGTGCCAGCAGCCCCCGCGGGGATAATTCACCCCTCCACTTT.